The 10 T cell receptor beta chains below come from one sample, sequenced in a study of shared clonotypes between healthy human individuals. Assay: immunoSEQ multiplex PCR; the TCRdb copy retains only in-frame clones and omits some. The table includes millions of clones, around 90% detected once. Sequencing was carried out using naive CD4+ T cells sorted from blood. Subset denoted: CD45RA+ positively selected. The receptors come from a man between 18 and 35 years old in good health.

V is TRBV30 and J is TRBJ2-7; TRBD1 aligns across 9 bases. CDR3 size: 14 residues. V shed 5 bases, J shed 6 bases, and the junction held 11 bases outside the gene matches. CDR1 and CDR2 from the germline V gene are GTSNPN and SVGIG (reference sequence). The CDR3 nucleotides are TGTGCCTGGGCTCCGGTACAGGGGGCGCGCGAGCAGTACTTC. Protein: CAWAPVQGAREQYF.

This CDR3 reads CAWMAGPYNEQFF. The CDR3 bases are TGTGCCTGGATGGCCGGGCCCTACAATGAGCAGTTCTTC. J is TRBJ2-1 and V is TRBV30; D ambiguous. Trimming took off 4 bases at V and 2 bases at J, with 9 bases between the two ends. This CDR3 has 13 residues. Germline-derived CDR1 and CDR2 are GTSNPN and SVGIG (reference sequence).

The V and J genes are TRBV29-1 and TRBJ2-1; tentative D call: TRBD1 (5 bases). The CDR3 has 14 amino acids. Looked up from germline, CDR1 is SQVTM and CDR2 is ANQGSEA. The V and J ends lost 6 bases and 1 base respectively, with 13 bases between them. The CDR3 reads CSVAWQGSYNEQFF. CDR3 in DNA: TGCAGCGTCGCTTGGCAGGGATCCTACAATGAGCAGTTCTTC.

The chain uses TRBV5-1 and TRBJ1-2, with D perhaps TRBD1 (5 bases). The length of the CDR3 is 15 residues. Germline CDR1 and CDR2: SGHRS and YFSETQ. Between the trimmed V and J ends, which lost 0 bases and 5 bases, there was a span of 14 bases. CDR3 residues: CASSLVGEGRYGYTF. CDR3 nucleotide sequence: TGCGCCAGCAGCTTGGTGGGCGAGGGACGTTATGGCTACACCTTC.

The V and J genes are TRBV4-2 and TRBJ1-2; 10 bases align to TRBD1. Germline V gives CDR1 LGHNA, CDR2 YNFKEQ. The CDR3 contains 16 residues. The J segment lost 4 bases and the V segment lost 0 bases, leaving 5 bases of the junction unmatched. The CDR3 nucleotides are TGTGCCAGCAGCCAAGATCGACAGGGGGCCGGCTATGGCTACACCTTC. Translated, it gives CASSQDRQGAGYGYTF.

The V call is TRBV19, the J call TRBJ1-1; the D gene is possibly TRBD1 (6 bases). CDR1 LNHDA and CDR2 SQIVND come from the germline V gene (reference sequence). The germline V and J ends were trimmed by 7 bases and 4 bases, with 16 bases remaining between them. CDR3 size: 14 residues. The CDR3, as DNA: TGTGCCAGTACCCCCTGGGGGCTCCCCACTGAAGCTTTCTTT. Translation: CASTPWGLPTEAFF.

The chain couples TRBV5-1 to TRBJ2-1, with no clear D. CDR3 size: 15 residues. The V and J ends lost 3 bases and 7 bases respectively, with 17 bases between them. Germline CDR1 reads SGHRS; CDR2 reads YFSETQ. CDR3 sequence (DNA): TGCGCCAGCAGCTACAGTGTGACATTGGGGAATGAGCAGTTCTTC. Its translation: CASSYSVTLGNEQFF.

Remarks on this clone: The same CDR3 is also encoded by other DNA sequences in this sample. The chain carries TRBV6-5 and TRBJ2-7; possible D gene TRBD2, 7 bases. The CDR3 runs 15 residues. Germline CDR1 MNHEY, CDR2 SVGAGI. The V end was cut by 0 bases, the J end by 4 bases, with 13 bases between. The CDR3 region has the DNA TGTGCCAGCAGTTACTCGAGGGGGGGCGGATACGAGCAGTACTTC. Translation: CASSYSRGGGYEQYF.

The chain recombines TRBV5-1 with TRBJ1-3; D not resolved. The V gene lost 4 bases and the J gene lost 2 bases, with 10 bases spanning the gap. The CDR3 consists of 14 residues. Germline V gene lookup returns CDR1 SGHRS and CDR2 YFSETQ. CDR3 region: CASSAAGPGNTIYF. For the CDR3, the DNA is TGCGCCAGCAGCGCGGCAGGACCTGGAAACACCATATATTTT.

The gene calls are TRBV27 and TRBJ2-5; a weak D match, TRBD1 (6 bases). CDR3 length: 14 residues. Germline CDR1 MNHEY, CDR2 SMNVEV (reference sequence). The V end was cut by 2 bases, the J end by 5 bases, with 12 bases between. The CDR3 DNA sequence: TGTGCCAGCAGTTTAGCAGGGGTGGGGGAGACCCAGTACTTC. Residues: CASSLAGVGETQYF.